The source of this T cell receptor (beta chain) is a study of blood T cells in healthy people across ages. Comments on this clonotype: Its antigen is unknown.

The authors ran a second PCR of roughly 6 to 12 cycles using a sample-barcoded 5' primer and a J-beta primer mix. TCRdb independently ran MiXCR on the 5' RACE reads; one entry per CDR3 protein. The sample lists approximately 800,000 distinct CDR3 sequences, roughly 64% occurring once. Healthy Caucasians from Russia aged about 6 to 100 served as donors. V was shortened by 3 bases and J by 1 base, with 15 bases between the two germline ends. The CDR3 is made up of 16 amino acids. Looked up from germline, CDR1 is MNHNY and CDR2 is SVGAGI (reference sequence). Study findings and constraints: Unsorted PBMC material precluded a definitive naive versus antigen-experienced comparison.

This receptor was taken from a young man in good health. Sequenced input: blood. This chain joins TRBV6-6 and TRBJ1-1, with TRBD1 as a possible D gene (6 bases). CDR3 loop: CASSYNQGGANTEAFF. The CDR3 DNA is TGTGCCAGCAGTTATAACCAAGGGGGGGCGAACACTGAAGCTTTCTTT.